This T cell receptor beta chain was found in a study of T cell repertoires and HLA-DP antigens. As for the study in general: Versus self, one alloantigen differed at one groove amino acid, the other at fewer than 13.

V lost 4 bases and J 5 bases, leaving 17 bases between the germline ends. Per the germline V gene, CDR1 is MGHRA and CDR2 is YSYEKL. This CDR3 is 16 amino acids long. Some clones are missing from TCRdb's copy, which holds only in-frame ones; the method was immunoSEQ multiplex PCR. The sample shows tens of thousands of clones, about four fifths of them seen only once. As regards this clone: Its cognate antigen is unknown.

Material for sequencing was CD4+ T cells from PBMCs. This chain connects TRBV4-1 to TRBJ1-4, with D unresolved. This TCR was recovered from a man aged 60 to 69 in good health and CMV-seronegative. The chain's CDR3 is CASSRLQTTGNEKLFF. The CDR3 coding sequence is TGCGCCAGCAGCCGCCTTCAAACGACGGGGAATGAAAAACTGTTTTTT.